This note documents a single T cell receptor (beta chain) sequence. This specimen comes from a study of T-cell memory formation after mild COVID-19. TCRdb reprocessed the 5' RACE reads with MiXCR, giving one entry per CDR3 protein. The data contain roughly 450,000 distinct CDR3 sequences, 18% of them seen just once; the ten biggest clones take up roughly an eighth. The CDR3 is 14 amino acids. Between the trimmed V and J ends, which lost 1 base and 4 bases, there was a span of 10 bases. Germline CDR1 and CDR2: SGHVS and FQNEAQ. Sequenced material: PBMCs or a T cell subset sorted from them (not recorded which). The TCR sequence derives from an adult woman who had mild COVID-19 (a few samples of this study predate the infection). Cell type and time point are not known. J is TRBJ2-5 and V is TRBV7-8; the D gene is possibly TRBD2 (6 bases). CDR3 bases: TGTGCCAGCAGCTTAGGGGGCGGGACAGAGACCCAGTACTTC. It specifies CASSLGGGTETQYF.